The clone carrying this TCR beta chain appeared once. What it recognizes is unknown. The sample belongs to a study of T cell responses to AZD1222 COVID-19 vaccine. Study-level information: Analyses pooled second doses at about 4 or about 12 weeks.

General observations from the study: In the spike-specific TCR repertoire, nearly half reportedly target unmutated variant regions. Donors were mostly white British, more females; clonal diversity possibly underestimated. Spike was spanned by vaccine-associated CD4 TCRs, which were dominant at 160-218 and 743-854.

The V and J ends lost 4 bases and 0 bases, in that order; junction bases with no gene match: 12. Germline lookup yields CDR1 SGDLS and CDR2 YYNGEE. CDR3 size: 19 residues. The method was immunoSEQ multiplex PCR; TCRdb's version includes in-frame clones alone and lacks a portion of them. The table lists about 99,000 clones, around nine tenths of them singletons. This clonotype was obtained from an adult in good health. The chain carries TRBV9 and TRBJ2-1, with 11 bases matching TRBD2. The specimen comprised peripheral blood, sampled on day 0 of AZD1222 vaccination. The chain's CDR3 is CASSFNPGLAAHSYNEQFF. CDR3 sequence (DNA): TGTGCCAGCAGCTTCAACCCGGGACTAGCGGCACACTCCTACAATGAGCAGTTCTTC.